The 25 T cell receptor beta chains below come from one sample, sequenced in a study of beta chain features in type 1 diabetes. Regarding the study as a whole: Type 1 diabetes patients had TCRB CDR3s that were shorter (moderately but significantly so) in all four CD4+ subsets.

Expressed TCRB transcripts got sequenced, as all isolated RNA was reverse transcribed. Sequenced by immunoSEQ multiplex PCR; TCRdb stores in-frame clones only, minus some. The top ten clones hold less than 0.025% of a sample with roughly 730,000 clones, around an eighth of them seen once. Antigen specificity for these receptors is unknown. The specimen was naive CD4+ T cells from blood. The receptors were gathered from a man between 18 and 29 years old with type 1 diabetes.

This sequence joins TRBV30 and TRBJ2-1; the D is unclear. CDR1 and CDR2 (germline): GTSNPN, SVGIG (reference sequence). The CDR3 spans 12 residues. The V and J ends lost 0 bases and 7 bases respectively, with 7 bases between them. The CDR3 spells CAWSVIRNEQFF. CDR3 DNA: TGTGCCTGGAGTGTAATACGGAATGAGCAGTTCTTC.

J is TRBJ1-1 and V is TRBV18; TRBD1 is a possible D gene (5 bases). The CDR3 length is 14 residues. The germline V gene has CDR1 KGHSH and CDR2 LQKENI. Trimming pared 3 bases from V and 1 base from J, leaving 9 bases between. The CDR3 is CASSPLQGNTEAFF. As DNA, the CDR3 is TGTGCCAGCTCACCGTTGCAGGGGAACACTGAAGCTTTCTTT.

The chain uses TRBV19 and TRBJ2-3; no definite D call. Deletions cut 4 bases from V and 0 bases from J, with 8 bases between. Germline V CDR1 and CDR2: LNHDA, SQIVND (reference sequence). The CDR3 contains 14 residues. CDR3 loop: CASSRSESTDTQYF. CDR3 nucleotide sequence: TGTGCCAGTAGTAGGTCAGAAAGCACAGATACGCAGTATTTT.

This clone turned up a few times. The chain has TRBV28 and TRBJ2-1; D ambiguous. The CDR3 extends over 11 amino acids. Trimming took 5 bases from V and 9 from J, leaving 8 bases between them. Germline lookup yields CDR1 MDHEN and CDR2 SYDVKM. The CDR3 region has the DNA TGTGCCAGCAGTACTTCAATTGAGCAGTTCTTC. Protein product: CASSTSIEQFF.

This chain uses TRBV5-6 with TRBJ2-1; D call uncertain. The V end was cut by 0 bases, the J end by 7 bases, with 14 bases between. The CDR3 spans 15 residues. Germline values: CDR1 SGHDT, CDR2 YYEEEE. The CDR3 coding sequence is TGTGCCAGCAGCTTGGGGTTGGATCTGGGGAATGAGCAGTTCTTC. Translation gives CASSLGLDLGNEQFF.

This clone was detected a few times. This chain joins TRBV6-1 and TRBJ2-3; the match to TRBD2 covers 7 bases. Germline V CDR1 and CDR2: MNHNS, SASEGT. CDR3 length: 16 amino acids. V was clipped by 1 base and J by 3 bases; unmatched bases: 7. Here the CDR3 reads CASSEGLAEPTDTQYF. In DNA, the CDR3 is TGTGCCAGCAGTGAAGGGCTAGCGGAGCCTACAGATACGCAGTATTTT.

This clone was detected a few times. This rearrangement joins TRBV6-1 to TRBJ2-6; TRBD1 is a possible D gene (6 bases). The CDR3 sequence is 17 residues long. Trimming shortened V by 4 bases and J by 0 bases, and 13 bases separated the two germline ends. CDR1 is MNHNS and CDR2 is SASEGT in the germline V gene. The CDR3 loop is CASSARTATSGANVLTF. CDR3 nucleotide sequence: TGTGCCAGCAGTGCTAGGACAGCTACCTCTGGGGCCAACGTCCTGACTTTC.

A word on this clone: Different DNA sequences within this sample yield the same CDR3. The chain links TRBV6-1 to TRBJ2-5, with D possibly TRBD2 on 5 matching bases. Germline V gene sequence: CDR1 MNHNS, CDR2 SASEGT. V gave up 1 base and J gave up 5 bases, with 5 bases separating them. The CDR3 spans 12 residues. The CDR3 here is CASSEGGETQYF. The CDR3 DNA is TGTGCCAGCAGTGAAGGAGGGGAGACCCAGTACTTC.

This clone was detected only a few times. The V call is TRBV28, the J call TRBJ2-7; the match to TRBD1 covers 7 bases. The CDR3 extends over 15 amino acids. Germline lookup yields CDR1 MDHEN and CDR2 SYDVKM. V was pared by 6 bases and J by 5 bases, with 13 bases of the junction left unmatched. CDR3 amino acids: CASSPHQTGSHEQYF. CDR3 nucleotides: TGTGCCAGCAGCCCCCACCAGACAGGGTCCCACGAGCAGTACTTC.

This rearrangement joins TRBV7-3 to TRBJ2-1, with D unclear. Trimming stripped 2 bases from V and 6 bases from J, with 5 bases between. CDR1 and CDR2 from the germline V gene are SGHTA and FQGTGA. CDR3 size: 12 residues. CDR3 coding DNA: TGTGCCAGCAGCTTATTCGGCAATGAGCAGTTCTTC. This translates into CASSLFGNEQFF.

The chain links TRBV7-9 to TRBJ1-2, with D unclear. This CDR3 spans 14 amino acids. Germline CDR1 is SEHNR and CDR2 is FQNEAQ (reference sequence). V was clipped by 3 bases and J by 2 bases, with 10 bases between them. The CDR3 sequence is CASSFTELNYGYTF. The DNA for the CDR3 is TGTGCCAGCAGCTTTACAGAGCTAAACTATGGCTACACCTTC.

The gene calls are TRBV5-6 and TRBJ1-1; 7 bases line up with TRBD1. The CDR3 contains 15 residues. The ends lost 1 base at V and 0 bases at J; junction bases unmatched: 3. Germline CDR1 and CDR2: SGHDT and YYEEEE. The chain's CDR3 is CASSLPGQMNTEAFF. DNA for the CDR3: TGTGCCAGCAGCTTGCCGGGACAGATGAACACTGAAGCTTTCTTT. Combining the CDR3 with reference TRBV5-6 and TRBJ1-1 gives the whole variable domain DAGVTQSPTHLIKTRGQQVTLRCSPKSGHDTVSWYQQALGQGPQFIFQYYEEEERQRGNFPDRFSGHQFPNYSSELNVNALLLGDSALYLCASSLPGQMNTEAFFGQGTRLTVV.

The gene calls are TRBV15 and TRBJ2-7; 7 bases agree with TRBD1. Trimming cost V 0 bases and J 0 bases; bases outside gene matches: 5. The germline CDR1 and CDR2 sequences are LNHNV and YYDKDF (reference sequence). The CDR3 is made up of 16 amino acids. CDR3 nucleotides: TGTGCCACCAGCAGAGACCCGGGACAGAGCTCCTACGAGCAGTACTTC. Translating it yields CATSRDPGQSSYEQYF.

Only a few counts were recorded for this clone. This chain links TRBV5-1 with TRBJ2-3; D possibly corresponds to TRBD1 (6 bases). CDR1 and CDR2 (germline): SGHRS, YFSETQ. Trimming took 4 bases from V and 0 from J, leaving 15 bases between them. CDR3 length equals 16 residues. DNA for the CDR3: TGCGCCAGCAGCCTCGGGCCTCAGGGGAGCACAGATACGCAGTATTTT. Protein: CASSLGPQGSTDTQYF.

This clone appeared a few times. V gene TRBV19 combines with J gene TRBJ1-2; D unclear. The CDR3 length is 13 residues. V dropped 8 bases and J dropped 4 bases, with 14 bases sitting between them. Germline-derived CDR1 and CDR2 are LNHDA and SQIVND (reference sequence). This CDR3 is CASVHSQGYGYTF. CDR3 bases: TGTGCCAGTGTCCACAGTCAAGGCTATGGCTACACCTTC.

The chain is built from TRBV5-1 and TRBJ1-1, with TRBD1 as a possible D gene (5 bases). V was trimmed by 1 base and J by 1 base, leaving 8 bases between them. Germline V gene sequence: CDR1 SGHRS, CDR2 YFSETQ. The CDR3 loop spans 14 amino acids. The CDR3 loop is CASSLRGTNTEAFF. CDR3 bases: TGCGCCAGCAGCTTGCGAGGGACGAACACTGAAGCTTTCTTT.

The chain has TRBV25-1 and TRBJ1-2; D is perhaps TRBD1 (6 bases). This CDR3 is built from 14 residues. Looked up from germline, CDR1 is MGHDK and CDR2 is SYGVNS. V lost 3 bases, J lost 8 bases, and 16 bases lay in between. The DNA of the CDR3 is TGTGCCAGCAGTGATCCCGGACAGCCGGGGGGCTACACCTTC. This gives the protein CASSDPGQPGGYTF.

This clone was picked up a small number of times. The chain carries TRBV10-3 and TRBJ1-1; perhaps TRBD1 as D (5 bases). V gave up 4 bases and J gave up 4 bases, with 10 bases separating them. Germline CDR1 ENHRY, CDR2 SYGVKD. This CDR3 spans 13 amino acids. CDR3 nucleotides: TGTGCCATCAGTGTGGGGGGGAGCACTGAAGCTTTCTTT. It codes for CAISVGGSTEAFF.

This clone turned up a few times. The chain couples TRBV27 to TRBJ2-1; D is uncertain. CDR1 and CDR2 from the germline V gene are MNHEY and SMNVEV (reference sequence). V lost 7 bases and J 8 bases, leaving 9 bases between the germline ends. The CDR3 has 11 residues. The CDR3 sequence is CASKTDHEQFF. CDR3 nucleotides: TGTGCCAGCAAGACCGACCATGAGCAGTTCTTC.

A few counts support this clone. The genes are TRBV14 and TRBJ1-1; D gene ambiguous. This CDR3 is 13 amino acids long. Trimming took off 4 bases at V and 3 bases at J, with 9 bases between the two ends. Germline CDR1 and CDR2: SGHDN and FVKESK. The CDR3 protein is CASSRGLDTEAFF. CDR3 bases: TGTGCCAGCAGCCGCGGGCTGGACACTGAAGCTTTCTTT.

V is TRBV6-5 and J is TRBJ1-2; 7 nucleotides agree with TRBD1. The CDR3 length is 14 residues. The germline CDR1 and CDR2 sequences are MNHEY and SVGAGI. J was trimmed by 8 bases and V by 4 bases; bases with no gene match: 10. CDR3 nucleotide sequence: TGTGCCAGCAGTTCAACGGGACAGCCTGGGGGCTACACCTTC. This gives the protein CASSSTGQPGGYTF.

This clone has only a few counts. CDR3 nucleotide sequence: TGTGCCAGCAGCCTGGGGGATTTTACTGAAGCTTTCTTT. Translated, it gives CASSLGDFTEAFF. V is TRBV7-9 and J is TRBJ1-1; D might be TRBD1 (5 bases). The CDR3 sequence is 13 residues long. Germline CDR1 reads SEHNR; CDR2 reads FQNEAQ (reference sequence). Trimming pared 5 bases from V and 5 bases from J, leaving 12 bases between.

The chain carries TRBV6-5 and TRBJ2-1; 9 bases agree with TRBD1. The CDR3 length is 14 residues. Germline values: CDR1 MNHEY, CDR2 SVGAGI. Losses at the gene ends were 6 bases for V and 4 bases for J; bases not matched to a gene: 4. The CDR3 region is CASRGTGLYNEQFF. DNA for the CDR3: TGTGCCAGCAGGGGGACAGGGCTTTACAATGAGCAGTTCTTC.

This rearrangement joins TRBV7-2 to TRBJ2-7; perhaps TRBD2 as D (6 bases). The CDR3 consists of 14 residues. Germline assignment: CDR1 SGHTA and CDR2 FQGNSA. Trimming stripped 5 bases from V and 6 bases from J, with 17 bases between. The CDR3: CASSPAGGAGEQYF. The CDR3 nucleotides are TGTGCCAGCAGCCCAGCGGGCGGGGCGGGCGAGCAGTACTTC.

This clone was picked up a small number of times. For the CDR3, the DNA is TGTGCCAGCAGCCCGGGCGCCGAGACCCAGTACTTC. It translates to CASSPGAETQYF. The chain recombines TRBV7-9 with TRBJ2-5; no definite D call. V was pared by 5 bases and J by 5 bases, with 9 bases between. Germline CDR1 and CDR2: SEHNR and FQNEAQ (reference sequence). There are 12 residues in the CDR3.